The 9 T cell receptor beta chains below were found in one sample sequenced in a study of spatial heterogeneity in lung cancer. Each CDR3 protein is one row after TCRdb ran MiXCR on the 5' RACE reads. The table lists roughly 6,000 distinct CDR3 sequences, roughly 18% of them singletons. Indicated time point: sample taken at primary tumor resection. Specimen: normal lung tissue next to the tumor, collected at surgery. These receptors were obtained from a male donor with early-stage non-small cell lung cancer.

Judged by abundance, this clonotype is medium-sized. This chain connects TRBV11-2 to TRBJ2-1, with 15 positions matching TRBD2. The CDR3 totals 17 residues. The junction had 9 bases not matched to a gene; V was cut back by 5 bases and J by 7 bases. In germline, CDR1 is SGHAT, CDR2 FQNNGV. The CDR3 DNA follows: TGTGCCAGCAGCCCATGGACTAGCGGGAGGGAGGGGAATGAGCAGTTCTTC. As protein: CASSPWTSGREGNEQFF.

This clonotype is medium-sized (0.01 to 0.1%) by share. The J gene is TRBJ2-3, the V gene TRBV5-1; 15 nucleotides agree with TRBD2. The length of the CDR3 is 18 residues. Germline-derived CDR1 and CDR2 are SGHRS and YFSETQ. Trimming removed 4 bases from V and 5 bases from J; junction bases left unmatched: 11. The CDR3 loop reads CASSPWTSGRAHGDTQYF. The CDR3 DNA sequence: TGCGCCAGCAGCCCCTGGACTAGCGGGAGGGCCCATGGAGATACGCAGTATTTT.

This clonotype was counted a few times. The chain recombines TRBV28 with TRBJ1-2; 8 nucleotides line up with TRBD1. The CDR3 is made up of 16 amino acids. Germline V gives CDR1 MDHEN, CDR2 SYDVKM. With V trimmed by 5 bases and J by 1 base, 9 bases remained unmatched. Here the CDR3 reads CASSRTGQGDNYGYTF. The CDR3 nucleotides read TGTGCCAGCAGTCGAACCGGACAGGGCGATAACTATGGCTACACCTTC.

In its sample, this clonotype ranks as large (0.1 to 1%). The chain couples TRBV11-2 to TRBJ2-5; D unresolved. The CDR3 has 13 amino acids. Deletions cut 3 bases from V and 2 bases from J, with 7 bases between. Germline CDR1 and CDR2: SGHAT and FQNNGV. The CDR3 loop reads CASSFARQETQYF. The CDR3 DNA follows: TGTGCCAGCAGCTTCGCCCGACAAGAGACCCAGTACTTC.

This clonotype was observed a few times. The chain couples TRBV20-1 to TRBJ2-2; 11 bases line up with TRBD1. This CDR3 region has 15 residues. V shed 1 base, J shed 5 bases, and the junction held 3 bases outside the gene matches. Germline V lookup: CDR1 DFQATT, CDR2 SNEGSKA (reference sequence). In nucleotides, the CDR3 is TGCAGTGCTAGAGCCGGGACAGGGGGAACCGGGGAGCTGTTTTTT. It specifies CSARAGTGGTGELFF.

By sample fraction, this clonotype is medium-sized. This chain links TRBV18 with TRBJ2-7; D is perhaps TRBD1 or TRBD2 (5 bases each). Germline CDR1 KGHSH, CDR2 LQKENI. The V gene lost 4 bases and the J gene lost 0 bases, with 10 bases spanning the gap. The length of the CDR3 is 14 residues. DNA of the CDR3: TGTGCCAGCTCACGAACCGGGGCCTCCTACGAGCAGTACTTC. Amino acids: CASSRTGASYEQYF.

The CDR3 DNA is TGTGCCAGCAGTTTCCAGGATGAGGCACCGTCCTACGAGCAGTACTTC. Its translation is CASSFQDEAPSYEQYF. The chain carries TRBV28 and TRBJ2-7; D ambiguous. The CDR3 sequence is 16 residues long. The V and J ends lost 3 bases and 1 base respectively, with 16 bases between them. The germline gives CDR1 MDHEN, CDR2 SYDVKM. The whole variable domain, remainder taken from reference TRBV28 and TRBJ2-7, is DVKVTQSSRYLVKRTGEKVFLECVQDMDHENMFWYRQDPGLGLRLIYFSYDVKMKEKGDIPEGYSVSREKKERFSLILESASTNQTSMYLCASSFQDEAPSYEQYFGPGTRLTVT.

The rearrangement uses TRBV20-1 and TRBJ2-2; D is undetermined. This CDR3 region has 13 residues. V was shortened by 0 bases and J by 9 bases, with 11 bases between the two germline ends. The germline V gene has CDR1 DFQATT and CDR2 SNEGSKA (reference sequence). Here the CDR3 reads CSARDQQARELFF. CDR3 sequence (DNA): TGCAGTGCTAGAGATCAGCAGGCTAGGGAGCTGTTTTTT.

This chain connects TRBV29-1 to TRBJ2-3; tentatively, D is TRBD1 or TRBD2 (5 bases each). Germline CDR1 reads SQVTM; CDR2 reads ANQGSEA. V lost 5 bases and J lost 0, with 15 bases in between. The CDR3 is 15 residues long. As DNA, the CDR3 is TGCAGCGTTCGGGGCCGTATGGGGAGCACAGATACGCAGTATTTT. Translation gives CSVRGRMGSTDTQYF.